A single sample gave rise to the 23 T cell receptor beta chains below, sequenced in a study of T cell responses to AZD1222 COVID-19 vaccine. Method: immunoSEQ multiplex PCR; TCRdb's copy keeps in-frame clones and lacks some. The table lists some 180,000 clones, around 88% of them singletons, with 0.85% to 1.1% in the top ten. The input for sequencing was peripheral blood, taken 28 days after the second AZD1222 dose. The receptor source for this set is an adult who received the AZD1222 COVID-19 vaccine.

The chain is built from TRBV7-8 and TRBJ1-1; D is unresolved. CDR3 length equals 14 residues. The germline CDR1 and CDR2 sequences are SGHVS and FQNEAQ. V was shortened by 5 bases and J by 4 bases, with 14 bases between the two germline ends. CDR3 nucleotides: TGTGCCAGCAGCCCGAAGGCGTGGGGCACTGAAGCTTTCTTT. Translated: CASSPKAWGTEAFF.

V gene TRBV18 combines with J gene TRBJ1-1, with D hard to call. The CDR3 runs 13 residues. V was clipped by 4 bases and J by 2 bases, with 8 bases between them. Germline V gene data show CDR1 as KGHSH and CDR2 as LQKENI. Here the CDR3 reads CASSLTVNTEAFF. The CDR3 DNA follows: TGTGCCAGCTCACTTACAGTAAACACTGAAGCTTTCTTT. Supplemented by reference TRBV18 and TRBJ1-1, the full variable domain reads NAGVMQNPRHLVRRRGQEARLRCSPMKGHSHVYWYRQLPEEGLKFMVYLQKENIIDESGMPKERFSAEFPKEGPSILRIQQVVRGDSAAYFCASSLTVNTEAFFGQGTRLTVV.

The V and J genes are TRBV19 and TRBJ1-2, with D possibly matching TRBD1 (5 bases). The CDR3 length is 13 residues. Looked up from germline, CDR1 is LNHDA and CDR2 is SQIVND (reference sequence). Trimming removed 3 bases from V and 6 bases from J, with 11 bases in between. In DNA, the CDR3 is TGTGCCAGTAGTATCACGGGGGACCATGGCTACACCTTC. Protein product: CASSITGDHGYTF.

The chain links TRBV24-1 to TRBJ1-1; D possibly corresponds to TRBD1 (5 bases). Looked up from germline, CDR1 is KGHDR and CDR2 is SFDVKD. The CDR3 length is 18 residues. Trimming shortened V by 9 bases and J by 3 bases, and 28 bases separated the two germline ends. The CDR3 reads CATPNQQGQEPADTEAFF. CDR3 nucleotide sequence: TGTGCCACCCCCAACCAGCAGGGCCAAGAACCGGCGGACACTGAAGCTTTCTTT.

The V call is TRBV5-3, the J call TRBJ2-3; weak D call: TRBD2 (8 bases). TRBV5-3 is placed among ORFs of uncertain function. CDR3 size: 15 residues. V was trimmed by 10 bases and J by 1 base, leaving 19 bases between them. In DNA form, the CDR3 reads TGTGCCTCAGGGGGACTAGGGTGGGGCACAGATACGCAGTATTTT. Its protein product is CASGGLGWGTDTQYF.

This clone came up a few times. The rearrangement links TRBV10-3 to TRBJ1-2; 10 nucleotides match TRBD1. The CDR3 length is 14 residues. Losses at the gene ends were 5 bases for V and 8 bases for J; bases not matched to a gene: 8. Germline lookup yields CDR1 ENHRY and CDR2 SYGVKD. The CDR3 DNA reads TGTGCCATCAGTTTCGGGACAGGGGATAGGGGCTACACCTTC. Translated, it gives CAISFGTGDRGYTF.

The V call is TRBV27, the J call TRBJ2-7; TRBD1 agrees at 7 bases. Trimming cost V 8 bases and J 3 bases; bases outside gene matches: 10. This CDR3 is built from 14 residues. Germline V gene lookup returns CDR1 MNHEY and CDR2 SMNVEV (reference sequence). This CDR3 reads CASGEQGSGYEQYF. The CDR3 DNA sequence: TGTGCCAGCGGAGAACAGGGGAGCGGCTACGAGCAGTACTTC.

The gene calls are TRBV6-6 and TRBJ1-1; tentatively, D is TRBD1 (5 bases). Germline V gene data show CDR1 as MNHNY and CDR2 as SVGAGI (reference sequence). The CDR3 is 15 amino acids. V gave up 4 bases and J gave up 3 bases, with 15 bases separating them. The CDR3: CASSLPGRRDTEAFF. CDR3 DNA: TGTGCCAGCAGTTTACCCGGGCGCAGGGACACTGAAGCTTTCTTT.

Judged by abundance, this clone is medium-sized (0.01 to 0.1%). This chain uses TRBV4-1 with TRBJ1-5, with a tentative D call TRBD1 (5 bases). CDR1 is MGHRA and CDR2 is YSYEKL in the germline V gene. This CDR3 region has 16 residues. Trimming stripped 4 bases from V and 0 bases from J, with 13 bases between. CDR3: CASSRLQGGSNQPQHF. The CDR3 DNA reads TGCGCCAGCAGCCGCCTTCAGGGTGGTAGCAATCAGCCCCAGCATTTT.

V gene TRBV3-1 (or the pseudogene TRBV3-2) combines with J gene TRBJ2-2; D might be TRBD2 (5 bases). Trimming cost V 0 bases and J 4 bases, with 9 bases left between them. There are 15 residues in the CDR3. Per the germline V gene, CDR1 is LGHDT and CDR2 is YNNKEL (reference sequence). The CDR3: CASSQDAGFTGELFF. DNA for the CDR3: TGTGCCAGCAGCCAAGATGCGGGTTTCACCGGGGAGCTGTTTTTT.

The CDR3 reads CASSPQAGTLNQPQHF. In DNA form, the CDR3 reads TGTGCCAGCAGCCCCCAAGCCGGGACACTCAATCAGCCCCAGCATTTT. This chain connects TRBV7-9 to TRBJ1-5; perhaps TRBD1 as D (6 bases). The germline V and J ends were trimmed by 5 bases and 3 bases, with 17 bases remaining between them. This CDR3 contains 16 residues. Germline CDR1 SEHNR, CDR2 FQNEAQ (reference sequence).

The chain combines TRBV7-2 with TRBJ1-3; D may be TRBD1 (5 bases). CDR1 and CDR2 (germline): SGHTA, FQGNSA. Trimming left V 5 bases short and J 1 base short, with 9 bases between. The CDR3 has 14 amino acids. DNA for the CDR3: TGTGCCAGCAGCATGGGGGGGTCTGGAAACACCATATATTTT. This encodes CASSMGGSGNTIYF.

This clone was found a few times. The chain recombines TRBV5-1 with TRBJ1-6; perhaps TRBD1 as D (6 bases). Germline V gene lookup returns CDR1 SGHRS and CDR2 YFSETQ. Between the trimmed V and J ends, which lost 4 bases and 9 bases, there was a span of 17 bases. The CDR3 contains 15 residues. CDR3: CASSPQTGRGSPLHF. DNA of the CDR3: TGCGCCAGCAGCCCTCAAACAGGGAGAGGTTCACCCCTCCACTTT.

The chain links TRBV6-2 or TRBV6-3 to TRBJ1-1; TRBD1 matches at 9 bases. J was trimmed by 2 bases and V by 4 bases; bases with no gene match: 8. The V gene's germline CDR1 is MNHEY and CDR2 SVGEGT. The CDR3 sequence is 16 residues long. CDR3 nucleotide sequence: TGTGCCAGCAGTTTACAGGGGGCCCTCCCTAACACTGAAGCTTTCTTT. It yields the protein CASSLQGALPNTEAFF.

This chain uses TRBV5-1 with TRBJ2-7; perhaps TRBD2 as D (7 bases). The CDR3 runs 14 residues. The V gene lost 7 bases and the J gene lost 0 bases, with 14 bases spanning the gap. The V gene's germline CDR1 is SGHRS and CDR2 YFSETQ. CDR3 region: CASAGGRNSYEQYF. The CDR3 nucleotides are TGCGCCAGCGCCGGGGGGCGAAACTCCTACGAGCAGTACTTC.

V usage is TRBV5-1 and J usage is TRBJ2-3; TRBD1 matches 11 bases. The CDR3 sequence is 17 residues long. CDR1 is SGHRS, CDR2 YFSETQ, per germline. The ends lost 0 bases at V and 5 bases at J; junction bases unmatched: 8. DNA for the CDR3: TGCGCCAGCAGCTTGGGGTATGGACAGGGGGCGAGAGATACGCAGTATTTT. Residues: CASSLGYGQGARDTQYF.

The V gene is TRBV5-1, the J gene TRBJ1-1; D is possibly TRBD1 (6 bases). The V gene lost 2 bases and the J gene lost 3 bases, with 11 bases spanning the gap. Germline V gives CDR1 SGHRS, CDR2 YFSETQ. CDR3 length: 14 residues. The DNA for the CDR3 is TGCGCCAGCAGCTTACAGGGACGGGACACTGAAGCTTTCTTT. Its protein product is CASSLQGRDTEAFF.

The chain combines TRBV19 with TRBJ1-1; D may be TRBD1 (5 bases). V was pared by 6 bases and J by 3 bases, with 17 bases between. Germline CDR1 is LNHDA and CDR2 is SQIVND (reference sequence). This CDR3 contains 15 residues. The CDR3 nucleotides are TGTGCCAGTAGGAACTTCGGGGGGGAGGACACTGAAGCTTTCTTT. Its protein product is CASRNFGGEDTEAFF.

The gene calls are TRBV7-8 and TRBJ1-5, with D tentatively TRBD1 (5 bases). V lost 1 base to trimming and J lost 9 bases, with 16 bases between them. This CDR3 spans 15 amino acids. The germline V gene has CDR1 SGHVS and CDR2 FQNEAQ. Written as DNA, the CDR3 is TGTGCCAGCAGCTTAGTGAGCCAGGGCCCATGGCCCCAGCATTTT. Translating it yields CASSLVSQGPWPQHF.

The chain employs TRBV30 and TRBJ2-7; D remains ambiguous. Germline V gives CDR1 GTSNPN, CDR2 SVGIG (reference sequence). V was cut by 2 bases and J by 2 bases, with 10 bases left in between. CDR3 length equals 13 residues. The CDR3: CAWSPDIAYEQYF. CDR3 nucleotides: TGTGCCTGGAGTCCCGACATCGCCTACGAGCAGTACTTC.

V usage is TRBV6-5 and J usage is TRBJ1-2, with D perhaps TRBD1 (6 bases). The CDR3 totals 13 residues. Germline CDR1 and CDR2: MNHEY and SVGAGI. V lost 6 bases and J 2 bases, leaving 10 bases between the germline ends. DNA for the CDR3: TGTGCCAGCAGCCCGGACAGCAACTATGGCTACACCTTC. Residues: CASSPDSNYGYTF.

CDR3 amino acids: CASILGGGRTGELFF. Written as DNA, the CDR3 is TGTGCCAGCATCTTGGGCGGGGGCAGAACCGGGGAGCTGTTTTTT. This chain connects TRBV2 to TRBJ2-2; TRBD2 is a possible D gene (7 bases). Germline CDR1 and CDR2: SNHLY and FYNNEI. V lost 7 bases to trimming and J lost 5 bases, with 17 bases between them. The CDR3 runs to 15 residues.

This chain links TRBV7-8 with TRBJ1-2; D remains unclear. The CDR3 runs 14 residues. CDR1 is SGHVS and CDR2 is FQNEAQ in the germline V gene. Trimming removed 1 base at V and 0 bases at J, with 6 bases between. The CDR3 coding sequence is TGTGCCAGCAGCTTAGTTTCGGCTAACTATGGCTACACCTTC. It yields the protein CASSLVSANYGYTF.